This TCR beta chain was retrieved from a study of tumor and adjacent non-tumor tissue in lung cancer. The overall study: Histology: about 13 adenocarcinoma, a couple of squamous cell carcinoma, 1 small cell lung cancer.

Study-level findings and limits: Tumor repertoires had a smaller top 100 clone share than normal lung. Compared with tumor, normal lung showed significantly lower TCR diversity.

TCRbeta libraries were built with three rounds of nested PCR, modified from ARM-PCR. TCRdb re-called the multiplex PCR reads through MiXCR, storing one row per CDR3 protein. The sample has around 79,000 distinct CDR3 sequences, 55% to 75% seen once. RNA was extracted from bulk tissue without any cell sorting. This CDR3 region has 14 residues. CDR1 SGHNT and CDR2 YENEEA come from the germline V gene. As to this clonotype: As yet, its antigen is unknown. The junction departs from the called germline gene at one end, perhaps through a read error.

The V and J genes are TRBV11-3 and TRBJ2-7, with TRBD1 matching over 8 bases. This receptor was identified in a woman in her thirties or forties with non-small cell lung cancer. The sample taken for sequencing was lung tumor tissue. DNA for the CDR3: TGTACCAGCAGCCCTGGACAGGGTTCCTACGAGCTGTACTTC. Translating gives CTSSPGQGSYELYF. Full variable domain (rest looked up from reference TRBV11-3 and TRBJ2-7): EAGVVQSPRYKIIEKKQPVAFWCNPISGHNTLYWYLQNLGQGPELLIRYENEEAVDDSQLPKDRFSAERLKGVDSTLKIQPAELGDSAVYLCTSSPGQGSYELYFGPGTRLTVT.